The clone carrying this T cell receptor (beta chain) was observed a handful of times. Its specificity is not known. Heparinised blood was drawn once per donor, averaging around 120 mL. Via the markers CD45RO/CCR7/CD25/CD127/CD95/CD27, stem cell-like memory, regulatory, central memory and naive CD4+ cells were sorted. This sample was included in a study of beta chain features in type 1 diabetes. Points from the study as a whole: Moderate yet significant TCRB CDR3 shortening was seen in Type 1 diabetes patients in all four CD4+ subsets. Whether TCRB rearrangement is influenced by HLA type was left unresolved in this analysis. For patients, the naive, central memory and Treg TCRB repertoires appeared more alike than for healthy donors.

CDR1 SGHRS and CDR2 YFSETQ come from the germline V gene. Trimming took 6 bases from V and 2 from J; bases not matched to a gene: 7. CDR3 size: 14 residues. What was sequenced were expressed TCRB transcripts, since all of the isolated RNA had been reverse transcribed. TCRdb keeps only in-frame clones here, not all; method: immunoSEQ multiplex PCR. The data contain roughly 100,000 clones, 25% to 30% of them singletons. This rearrangement joins TRBV5-1 to TRBJ2-5; 7 bases fit TRBD1. The source material was central memory CD4+ T cells from blood. The receptor was derived from a young woman with type 1 diabetes. The DNA for the CDR3 is TGCGCCAGCAACTCGGCAGGGGGACAAGAGACCCAGTACTTC. The encoded protein is CASNSAGGQETQYF.